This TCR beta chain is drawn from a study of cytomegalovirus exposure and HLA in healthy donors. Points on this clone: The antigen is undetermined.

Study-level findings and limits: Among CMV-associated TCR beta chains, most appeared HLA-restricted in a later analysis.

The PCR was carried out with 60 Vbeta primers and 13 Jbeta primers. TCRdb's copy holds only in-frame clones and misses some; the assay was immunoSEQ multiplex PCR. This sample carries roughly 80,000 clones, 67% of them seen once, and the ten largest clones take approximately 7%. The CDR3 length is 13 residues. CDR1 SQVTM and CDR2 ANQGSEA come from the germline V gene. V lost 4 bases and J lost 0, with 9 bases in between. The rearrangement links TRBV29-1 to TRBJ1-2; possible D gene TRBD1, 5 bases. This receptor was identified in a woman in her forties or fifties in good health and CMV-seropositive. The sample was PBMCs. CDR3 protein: CSVGTLSNYGYTF. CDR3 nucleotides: TGCAGCGTTGGGACACTGTCTAACTATGGCTACACCTTC. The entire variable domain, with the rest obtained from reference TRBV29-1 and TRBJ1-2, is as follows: SAVISQKPSRDICQRGTSLTIQCQVDSQVTMMFWYRQQPGQSLTLIATANQGSEATYESGFVIDKFPISRPNLTFSTLTVSNMSPEDSSIYLCSVGTLSNYGYTFGSGTRLTVV.